One sample yielded the 19 T cell receptor beta chains listed below, sequenced in a study of Graves' ophthalmopathy and Graves' hyperthyroidism. Amplified TCR beta CDR3 regions were obtained using RNA transcripts as template. The first-round RT-PCR employed HTBI primers together with the Qiagen OneStep RT-PCR kit. A multiplex PCR was then performed as the second round. Using its own MiXCR run on the multiplex PCR reads, TCRdb lists one record per CDR3 protein. The sample contains approximately 210,000 distinct CDR3 sequences, less than 30% of which appear only once. What was sequenced was peripheral blood. These receptors all come from a man aged 45-65 years with Graves' ophthalmopathy.

This clonotype was recorded a few times. This sequence joins TRBV28 and TRBJ2-7, with 8 bases aligning to TRBD1. The CDR3 spans 15 residues. V trimming: 6 bases; J trimming: 6 bases; junction bases outside the gene matches: 13. In germline, CDR1 is MDHEN, CDR2 SYDVKM. Here the CDR3 reads CASSRWDRTRIEQYF. Written as DNA, the CDR3 is TGTGCCAGCAGCCGATGGGACAGGACTCGAATCGAGCAGTACTTC.

Many counts were recorded for this clonotype. V gene TRBV6-5 combines with J gene TRBJ1-5; no reliable D call. The CDR3 is 15 amino acids. The V gene lost 2 bases and the J gene lost 0 bases, with 8 bases spanning the gap. Germline CDR1 and CDR2: MNHEY and SVGAGI. CDR3 amino acids: CASSYQRNSNQPQHF. The CDR3 DNA is TGTGCCAGCAGTTACCAACGTAATAGCAATCAGCCCCAGCATTTT.

This clonotype was counted ten times or more. V usage is TRBV10-1 and J usage is TRBJ2-5; the match to TRBD2 covers 8 bases. Germline V gene data show CDR1 as WNHNN and CDR2 as SYGVQD (reference sequence). With 10 bases clipped from V and 4 bases from J, the junction kept 8 bases outside the gene matches. This CDR3 has 13 residues. The CDR3 nucleotides read TGCGCCATCACGGGACTAGAGGGAGAGACCCAGTACTTC. Translating gives CAITGLEGETQYF.

This clonotype was seen only a few times. The chain joins TRBV12-3 or TRBV12-4 to TRBJ2-7; TRBD1 matches 10 bases. The length of the CDR3 is 13 residues. Trimming at V came to 8 bases and at J to 6 bases, leaving 7 bases not matched to a gene. The CDR3 DNA reads TGTGCCAGCGGAAGACAGGGGGCAGGCGAGCAGTACTTC. Amino acids: CASGRQGAGEQYF.

The table lists this clonotype with many counts. This chain links TRBV6-2 or TRBV6-3 with TRBJ2-5, with 15 bases lining up with TRBD2. Germline CDR1 and CDR2: MNHEY and SVGEGT. V lost 2 bases and J lost 2; bases outside the gene matches: 9. The CDR3 is 19 residues long. The chain's CDR3 is CASSYSSEGLAGGQETQYF. CDR3 sequence (DNA): TGTGCCAGCAGTTACAGCAGCGAGGGACTAGCGGGAGGACAAGAGACCCAGTACTTC.

The rearrangement links TRBV6-5 to TRBJ2-7; D is possibly TRBD1 or TRBD2 (5 bases each). The germline CDR1 and CDR2 sequences are MNHEY and SVGAGI. The length of the CDR3 is 15 residues. V was pared by 5 bases and J by 0 bases, with 14 bases between. The CDR3 DNA reads TGTGCCAGCAGTAACCGGGACCCAAGCTCCTACGAGCAGTACTTC. Protein product: CASSNRDPSSYEQYF.

This clonotype was seen ten or more times. The CDR3 DNA reads as TGTGCCAGCAGCTTAGGTGCGTTCCGCGGCCTGACAGGAGGGAACACTGAAGCTTTCTTT. It yields the protein CASSLGAFRGLTGGNTEAFF. The rearrangement uses TRBV7-8 and TRBJ1-1; the D gene is possibly TRBD1 (6 bases). Trimming removed 1 base from V and 1 base from J, with 25 bases in between. The germline CDR1 and CDR2 sequences are SGHVS and FQNEAQ. CDR3 size: 20 residues. Drawing the rest from reference TRBV7-8 and TRBJ1-1, the complete variable domain is GAGVSQSPRYKVAKRGQDVALRCDPISGHVSLFWYQQALGQGPEFLTYFQNEAQLDKSGLPSDRFFAERPEGSVSTLKIQRTQQEDSAVYLCASSLGAFRGLTGGNTEAFFGQGTRLTVV.

V and J are TRBV28 and TRBJ2-5, with TRBD2 matching 13 bases. Looked up from germline, CDR1 is MDHEN and CDR2 is SYDVKM. Trimming took 4 bases from V and 6 from J; bases not matched to a gene: 8. CDR3 length: 16 amino acids. The CDR3, as DNA: TGTGCCAGCAGTTCCCGGACTAGCGGGAGTAGGAAGACCCAGTACTTC. It is translated as CASSSRTSGSRKTQYF.

This clonotype was seen many times. The genes are TRBV5-1 and TRBJ2-7; TRBD1 aligns across 7 bases. With 1 base clipped from V and 5 bases from J, the junction kept 6 bases outside the gene matches. Looked up from germline, CDR1 is SGHRS and CDR2 is YFSETQ. The CDR3 extends over 14 amino acids. CDR3 loop: CASSLPNRGDEQYF. CDR3 DNA sequence: TGCGCCAGCAGCTTGCCCAACAGGGGAGACGAGCAGTACTTC.

This clonotype has ten or more counts. The junction and the germline gene differ at one end; a read error may be behind it. The gene calls are TRBV5-5 and TRBJ2-5, with 10 bases lining up with TRBD1. Per the germline V gene, CDR1 is SGHKS and CDR2 is YYEKEE (reference sequence). The CDR3 is 11 residues long. The CDR3, as DNA: TGTGCCAGCAGCTTTCCGGGACAGGGGAGCTTC. It yields the protein CASSFPGQGSF.

This clonotype was seen at least ten times. The V gene is TRBV19, the J gene TRBJ2-2, with D maybe TRBD2 (5 bases). V shed 7 bases and J shed 6 bases, with 9 bases lying between them. This CDR3 is 12 amino acids long. CDR1 is LNHDA, CDR2 SQIVND, per germline (reference sequence). CDR3 nucleotides: TGTGCCAGTATGAGGGTGGCCGGGGAGCTGTTTTTT. It specifies CASMRVAGELFF.

This clonotype was detected many times. The chain carries TRBV7-2 and TRBJ1-1; D unclear. The CDR3 extends over 13 amino acids. V shed 1 base and J shed 7 bases, with 10 bases lying between them. Germline V gene sequence: CDR1 SGHTA, CDR2 FQGNSA. The CDR3 protein is CASSLDDGLEAFF. The DNA for the CDR3 is TGTGCCAGCAGCTTAGACGACGGCCTTGAAGCTTTCTTT.

The chain employs TRBV6-2 or TRBV6-3 and TRBJ2-5, with 7 bases fitting TRBD1. CDR3 length equals 14 residues. Losses at the gene ends were 5 bases for V and 5 bases for J; bases not matched to a gene: 8. Germline V gene data show CDR1 as MNHEY and CDR2 as SVGEGT. The CDR3 DNA reads as TGTGCCAGCAGTCGACAGGGATCTCGCGAGACCCAGTACTTC. Translation: CASSRQGSRETQYF.

This clonotype was detected ten times or more. This chain links TRBV5-5 with TRBJ2-7; maybe TRBD1 (5 bases). V was shortened by 2 bases and J by 1 base, with 13 bases between the two germline ends. CDR1 and CDR2 from the germline V gene are SGHKS and YYEKEE (reference sequence). This CDR3 region has 15 residues. CDR3 protein: CASSFNYAGSYEQYF. CDR3 sequence (DNA): TGTGCCAGCAGCTTTAATTATGCAGGGTCCTACGAGCAGTACTTC. Variable domain in full (rest from reference TRBV5-5 and TRBJ2-7): DAGVTQSPTHLIKTRGQQVTLRCSPISGHKSVSWYQQVLGQGPQFIFQYYEKEERGRGNFPDRFSARQFPNYSSELNVNALLLGDSALYLCASSFNYAGSYEQYFGPGTRLTVT.

The chain has TRBV12-3 or TRBV12-4 and TRBJ2-5; perhaps TRBD2 as D (6 bases). The V and J ends lost 6 bases and 1 base respectively, with 12 bases between them. This CDR3 region has 14 residues. The CDR3 sequence: CASRRGLAQETQYF. The CDR3 DNA reads TGTGCCAGCAGGAGGGGACTGGCCCAAGAGACCCAGTACTTC.

This clonotype appeared many times. The chain links TRBV27 to TRBJ2-7; D is possibly TRBD1 (6 bases). Trimming left V 3 bases short and J 1 base short, with 13 bases between. This CDR3 comprises 15 residues. The germline CDR1 and CDR2 sequences are MNHEY and SMNVEV (reference sequence). CDR3 DNA sequence: TGTGCCAGCAGTTTCACCTGGACAGCGTCCTACGAGCAGTACTTC. Translating it yields CASSFTWTASYEQYF.

This clonotype was detected ten times or more. The chain has TRBV20-1 and TRBJ2-5; D gene ambiguous. V lost 5 bases and J 4 bases, leaving 11 bases between the germline ends. Germline values: CDR1 DFQATT, CDR2 SNEGSKA (reference sequence). The CDR3 loop spans 12 amino acids. CDR3 residues: CSASLAVETQYF. The DNA for the CDR3 is TGCAGTGCTTCCCTCGCGGTAGAGACCCAGTACTTC.

This clonotype was counted at least ten times. At one boundary the junction diverges from the germline segment, which might be a read error. The chain has TRBV19 and TRBJ2-7; D perhaps matches TRBD2 (7 bases). The CDR3 consists of 14 residues. Germline V gives CDR1 LNHDA, CDR2 SQIVND (reference sequence). The CDR3 DNA is TGTGCCGGTAGCCCTCGGGGGGCGTTCTACGAGCAGTACTTC. Its translation is CAGSPRGAFYEQYF. The whole variable domain, filled in from reference TRBV19 and TRBJ2-7, reads DGGITQSPKYLFRKEGQNVTLSCEQNLNHDAMYWYRQDPGQGLRLIYYSQIVNDFQKGDIAEGYSVSREKKESFPLTVTSAQKNPTAFYLCAGSPRGAFYEQYFGPGTRLTVT.

Ten or more counts support this clonotype. The chain couples TRBV28 to TRBJ1-2; D call uncertain. The CDR3 is 10 amino acids. CDR1 and CDR2 from the germline V gene are MDHEN and SYDVKM. The V end was cut by 7 bases, the J end by 6 bases, with 6 bases between. The CDR3 reads CASKRDGYTF. CDR3 sequence (DNA): TGTGCCAGCAAAAGGGATGGCTACACCTTC.